This T cell receptor (beta chain) was sequenced for a study of blood T cell repertoires in COVID-19. Across the study: Collection of acute and convalescent COVID-19 samples took place in the United States, Italy and Spain. PBMCs, B-cell-depleted T cells, or T cells were the source of the cDNA or gDNA that made up the material.

Under the authors' procedure: Amplification from reference gene primers served as the basis for estimated nucleated cell counts. The repertoire was sequenced with immunoSEQ multiplex PCR; TCRdb's copy has only in-frame clones and lacks some. D and trimming were read from the DNA, whereas the V and J calls and clone size are those reported in that table. Of fewer than 65,000 clones in the sample, 80% to 90% were seen once. This CDR3 comprises 15 residues. The V and J ends lost 4 bases and 7 bases, in that order; junction bases with no gene match: 10. Per germline, CDR1 KGHSH and CDR2 LQKENI. Sequencing was carried out using peripheral blood. This receptor was taken from a human donor in a cohort sampled during active COVID-19. V gene TRBV18 combines with J gene TRBJ1-1; 9 bases fit TRBD1. The CDR3 sequence: CASSLASGTGIEAFF. DNA for the CDR3: TGTGCCAGCTCACTTGCCTCGGGGACAGGGATTGAAGCTTTCTTT.